A single T cell receptor beta chain is shown here with its context. Its antigen remains unidentified. The data derive from a study of cytomegalovirus exposure and HLA in healthy donors. With 2 bases clipped from V and 4 bases from J, the junction kept 3 bases outside the gene matches. The CDR3 loop spans 14 amino acids. CDR1 is SGHNT, CDR2 YYREEE, per germline (reference sequence). Broader study findings: In a later analysis, HLA-C alleles had the fewest associated TCRs, DRB1 alleles the most. The authors listed approximately 150 TCR beta chains as cytomegalovirus-associated. Prediction of most subjects' HLA-A and HLA-B alleles by TCR beta sequences was reportedly accurate. Judged likely to be a sequencing artifact was a cluster of highly shared sequence variants.

The PCR ran on 60 Vbeta and 13 Jbeta primers. Repertoires were generated with immunoSEQ multiplex PCR, while TCRdb's copy carries only in-frame clones and drops some. The sample has 100,000 to 120,000 clones, 78% seen once; the top ten hold approximately 1.3%. This chain uses TRBV5-4 with TRBJ2-1, with TRBD1 identical over 7 bases. The clonotype originates from a man between 25 and 39 years old in good health and CMV-seronegative. The sequencing input was PBMCs. The CDR3 DNA is TGTGCCAGCAGCTTCGGGACAGATTACAATGAGCAGTTCTTC. Encoded protein: CASSFGTDYNEQFF.